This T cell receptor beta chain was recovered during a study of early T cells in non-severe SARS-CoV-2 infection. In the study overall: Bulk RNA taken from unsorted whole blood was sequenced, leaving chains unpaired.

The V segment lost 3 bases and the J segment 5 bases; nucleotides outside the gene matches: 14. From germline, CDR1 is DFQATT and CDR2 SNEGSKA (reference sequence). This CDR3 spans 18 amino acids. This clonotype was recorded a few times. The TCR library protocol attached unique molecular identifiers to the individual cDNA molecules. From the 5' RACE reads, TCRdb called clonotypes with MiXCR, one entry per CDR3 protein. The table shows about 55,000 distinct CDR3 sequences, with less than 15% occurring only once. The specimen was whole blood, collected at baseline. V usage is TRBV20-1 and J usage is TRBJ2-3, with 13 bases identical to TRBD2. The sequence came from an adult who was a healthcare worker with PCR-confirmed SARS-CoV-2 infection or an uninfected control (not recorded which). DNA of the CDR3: TGCAGTGCTAGGGGTCCCCTGGGGACTAGCGGGAACCAAGATACGCAGTATTTT. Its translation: CSARGPLGTSGNQDTQYF.